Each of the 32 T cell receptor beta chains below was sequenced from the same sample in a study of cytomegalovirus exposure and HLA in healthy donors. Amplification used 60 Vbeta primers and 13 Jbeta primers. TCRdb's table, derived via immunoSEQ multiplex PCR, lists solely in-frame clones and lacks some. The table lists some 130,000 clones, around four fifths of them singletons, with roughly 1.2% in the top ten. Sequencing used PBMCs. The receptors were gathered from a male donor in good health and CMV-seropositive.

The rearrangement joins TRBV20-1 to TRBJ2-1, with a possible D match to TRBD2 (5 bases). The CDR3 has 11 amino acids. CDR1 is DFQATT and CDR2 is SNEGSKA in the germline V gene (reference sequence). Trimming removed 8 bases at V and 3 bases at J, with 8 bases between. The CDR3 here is CSWERYNEQFF. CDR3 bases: TGCAGTTGGGAGCGCTACAATGAGCAGTTCTTC.

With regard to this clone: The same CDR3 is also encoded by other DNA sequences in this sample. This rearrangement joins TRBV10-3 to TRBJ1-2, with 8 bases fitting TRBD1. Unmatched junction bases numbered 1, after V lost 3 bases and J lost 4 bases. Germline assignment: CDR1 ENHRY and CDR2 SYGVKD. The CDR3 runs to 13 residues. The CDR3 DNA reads TGTGCCATCAGTGATGACAGGGGCTATGGCTACACCTTC. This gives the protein CAISDDRGYGYTF.

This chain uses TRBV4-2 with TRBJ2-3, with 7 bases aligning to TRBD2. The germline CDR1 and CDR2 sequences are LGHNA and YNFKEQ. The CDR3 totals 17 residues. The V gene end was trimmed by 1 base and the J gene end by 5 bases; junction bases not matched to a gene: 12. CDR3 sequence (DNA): TGTGCCAGCAGCCAAGGGGAAGCGGGGCCCGCTCGAGATACGCAGTATTTT. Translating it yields CASSQGEAGPARDTQYF.

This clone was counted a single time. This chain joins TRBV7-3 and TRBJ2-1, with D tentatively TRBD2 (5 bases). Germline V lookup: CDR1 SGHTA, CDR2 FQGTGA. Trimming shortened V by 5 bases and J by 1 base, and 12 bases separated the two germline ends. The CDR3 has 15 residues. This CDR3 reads CASSPSAGSYNEQFF. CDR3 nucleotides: TGTGCCAGCAGCCCTTCCGCGGGTTCCTACAATGAGCAGTTCTTC.

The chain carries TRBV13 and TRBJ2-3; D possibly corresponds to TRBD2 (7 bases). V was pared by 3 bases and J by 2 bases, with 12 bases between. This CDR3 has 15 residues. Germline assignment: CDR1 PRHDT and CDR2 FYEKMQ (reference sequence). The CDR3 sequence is CASSFSGDYTDTQYF. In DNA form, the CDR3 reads TGTGCCAGCAGCTTCTCAGGGGACTACACAGATACGCAGTATTTT.

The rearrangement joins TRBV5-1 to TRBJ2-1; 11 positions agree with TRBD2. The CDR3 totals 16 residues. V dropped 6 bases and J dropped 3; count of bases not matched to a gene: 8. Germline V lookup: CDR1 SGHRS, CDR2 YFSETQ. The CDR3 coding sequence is TGCGCCAGCACCCGCCCTCTAGCGGGGGGCTACAATGAGCAGTTCTTC. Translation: CASTRPLAGGYNEQFF.

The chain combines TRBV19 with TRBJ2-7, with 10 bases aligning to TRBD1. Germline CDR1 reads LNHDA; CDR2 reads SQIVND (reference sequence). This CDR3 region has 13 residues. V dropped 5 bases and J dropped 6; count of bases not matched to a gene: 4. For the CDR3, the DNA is TGTGCCAGTAGTCCGACAGGGGGCTGCGAGCAGTACTTC. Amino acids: CASSPTGGCEQYF. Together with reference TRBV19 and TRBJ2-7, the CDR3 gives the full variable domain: DGGITQSPKYLFRKEGQNVTLSCEQNLNHDAMYWYRQDPGQGLRLIYYSQIVNDFQKGDIAEGYSVSREKKESFPLTVTSAQKNPTAFYLCASSPTGGCEQYFGPGTRLTVT.

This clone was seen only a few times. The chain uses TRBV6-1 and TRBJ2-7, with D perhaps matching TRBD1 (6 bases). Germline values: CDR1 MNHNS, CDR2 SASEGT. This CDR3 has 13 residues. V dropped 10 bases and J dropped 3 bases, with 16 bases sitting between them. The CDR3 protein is CATQSTGYYEQYF. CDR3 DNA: TGTGCCACCCAATCGACAGGCTACTACGAGCAGTACTTC.

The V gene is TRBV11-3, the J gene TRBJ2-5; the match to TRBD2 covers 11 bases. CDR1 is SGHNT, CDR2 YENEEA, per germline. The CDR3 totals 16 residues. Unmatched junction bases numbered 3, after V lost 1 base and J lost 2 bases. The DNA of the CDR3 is TGTGCCAGCAGCTTAGCGACTAGCGGGGAGCAAGAGACCCAGTACTTC. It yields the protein CASSLATSGEQETQYF. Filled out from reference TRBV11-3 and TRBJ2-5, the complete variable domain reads EAGVVQSPRYKIIEKKQPVAFWCNPISGHNTLYWYLQNLGQGPELLIRYENEEAVDDSQLPKDRFSAERLKGVDSTLKIQPAELGDSAVYLCASSLATSGEQETQYFGPGTRLLVL.

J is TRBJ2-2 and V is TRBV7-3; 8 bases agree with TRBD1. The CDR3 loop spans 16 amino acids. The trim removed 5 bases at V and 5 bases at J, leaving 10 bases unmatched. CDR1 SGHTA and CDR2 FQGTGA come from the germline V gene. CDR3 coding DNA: TGTGCCAGCAGCGTATCCCAGGGGGCGCGGACCGGGGAGCTGTTTTTT. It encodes CASSVSQGARTGELFF.

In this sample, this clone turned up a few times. The CDR3 loop reads CASSVGTEHGYTF. The CDR3, as DNA: TGCGCCAGCAGCGTCGGGACAGAACATGGCTACACCTTC. The gene calls are TRBV5-1 and TRBJ1-2; 7 bases are a match to TRBD1. CDR1 SGHRS and CDR2 YFSETQ come from the germline V gene. This CDR3 contains 13 residues. Losses at the gene ends were 4 bases for V and 6 bases for J; bases not matched to a gene: 6.

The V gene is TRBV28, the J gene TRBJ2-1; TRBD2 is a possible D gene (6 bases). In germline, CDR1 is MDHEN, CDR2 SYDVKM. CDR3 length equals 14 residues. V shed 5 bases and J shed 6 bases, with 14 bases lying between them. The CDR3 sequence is CASSPVGSGNEQFF. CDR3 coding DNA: TGTGCCAGCAGTCCTGTCGGGAGCGGCAATGAGCAGTTCTTC.

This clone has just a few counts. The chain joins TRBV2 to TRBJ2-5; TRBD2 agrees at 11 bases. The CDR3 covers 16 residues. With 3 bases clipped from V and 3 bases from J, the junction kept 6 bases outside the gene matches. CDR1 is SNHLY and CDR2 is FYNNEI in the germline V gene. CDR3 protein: CASSEPLAGDKETQYF. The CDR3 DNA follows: TGTGCCAGCAGTGAGCCACTAGCGGGAGACAAAGAGACCCAGTACTTC. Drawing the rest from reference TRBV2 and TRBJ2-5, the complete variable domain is EPEVTQTPSHQVTQMGQEVILRCVPISNHLYFYWYRQILGQKVEFLVSFYNNEISEKSEIFDDQFSVERPDGSNFTLKIRSTKLEDSAMYFCASSEPLAGDKETQYFGPGTRLLVL.

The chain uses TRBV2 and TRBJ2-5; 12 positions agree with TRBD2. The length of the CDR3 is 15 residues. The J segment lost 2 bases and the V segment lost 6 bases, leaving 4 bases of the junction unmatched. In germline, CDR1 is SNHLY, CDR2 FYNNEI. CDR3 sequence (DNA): TGTGCCAGCAGCGGTGGACTAGCGGGGCAAGAGACCCAGTACTTC. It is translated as CASSGGLAGQETQYF.

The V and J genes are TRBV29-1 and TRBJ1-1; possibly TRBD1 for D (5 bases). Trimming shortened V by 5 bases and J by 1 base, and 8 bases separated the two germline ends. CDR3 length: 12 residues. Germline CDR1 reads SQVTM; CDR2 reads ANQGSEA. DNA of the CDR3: TGCAGCGTTTACGACAGGAACACTGAAGCTTTCTTT. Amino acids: CSVYDRNTEAFF.

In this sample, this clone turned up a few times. The CDR3 loop reads CASSGWNRGQETQYF. The CDR3 nucleotides read TGCGCCAGCAGCGGGTGGAACAGGGGACAAGAGACCCAGTACTTC. The V call is TRBV5-1, the J call TRBJ2-5; 7 bases are shared with TRBD1. J lost 2 bases, V lost 4 bases, and 8 bases had no gene match. This CDR3 comprises 15 residues. In germline, CDR1 is SGHRS, CDR2 YFSETQ.

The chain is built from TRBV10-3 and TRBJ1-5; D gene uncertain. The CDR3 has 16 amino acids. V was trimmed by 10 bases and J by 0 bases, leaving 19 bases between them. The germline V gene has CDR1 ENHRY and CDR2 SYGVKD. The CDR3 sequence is CATAKGGQYSNQPQHF. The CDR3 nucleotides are TGTGCCACGGCAAAGGGAGGGCAATATAGCAATCAGCCCCAGCATTTT.

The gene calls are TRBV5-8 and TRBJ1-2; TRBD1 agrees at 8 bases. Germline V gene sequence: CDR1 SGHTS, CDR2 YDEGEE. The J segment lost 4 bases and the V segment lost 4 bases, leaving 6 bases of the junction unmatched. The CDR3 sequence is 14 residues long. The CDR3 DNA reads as TGTGCCAGCAGCGCCACGGGACAGGCCTATGGCTACACCTTC. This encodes CASSATGQAYGYTF.

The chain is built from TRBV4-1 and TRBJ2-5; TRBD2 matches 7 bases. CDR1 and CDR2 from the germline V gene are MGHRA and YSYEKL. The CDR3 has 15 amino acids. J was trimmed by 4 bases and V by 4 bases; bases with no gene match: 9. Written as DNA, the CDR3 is TGCGCCAGCAGCCCCATACTAGCGCGGGGAGAGACCCAGTACTTC. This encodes CASSPILARGETQYF.

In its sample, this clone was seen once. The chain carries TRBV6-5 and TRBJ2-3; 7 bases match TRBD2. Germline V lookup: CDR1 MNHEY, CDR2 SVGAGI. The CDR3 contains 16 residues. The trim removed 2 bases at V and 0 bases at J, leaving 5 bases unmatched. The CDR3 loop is CASSYKRGFSTDTQYF. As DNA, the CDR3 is TGTGCCAGCAGTTACAAGCGGGGATTTAGCACAGATACGCAGTATTTT.

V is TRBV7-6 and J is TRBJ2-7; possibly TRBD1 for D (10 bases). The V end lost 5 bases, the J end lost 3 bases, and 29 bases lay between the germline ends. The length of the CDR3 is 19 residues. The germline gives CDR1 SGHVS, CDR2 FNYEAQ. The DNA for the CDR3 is TGTGCCAGCAGCCTCGGACAGGGGGGTCTGACTAGCGGCAACTACGAGCAGTACTTC. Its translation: CASSLGQGGLTSGNYEQYF.

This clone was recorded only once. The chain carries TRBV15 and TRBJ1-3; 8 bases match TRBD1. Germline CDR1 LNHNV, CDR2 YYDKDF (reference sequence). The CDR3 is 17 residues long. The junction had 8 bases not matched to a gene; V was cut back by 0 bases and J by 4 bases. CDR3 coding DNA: TGTGCCACCAGCAGAGATGCATCAGGGGGCGACGGAAACACCATATATTTT. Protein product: CATSRDASGGDGNTIYF. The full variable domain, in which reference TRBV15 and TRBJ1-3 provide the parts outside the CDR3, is DAMVIQNPRYQVTQFGKPVTLSCSQTLNHNVMYWYQQKSSQAPKLLFHYYDKDFNNEADTPDNFQSRRPNTSFCFLDIRSPGLGDTAMYLCATSRDASGGDGNTIYFGEGSWLTVV.

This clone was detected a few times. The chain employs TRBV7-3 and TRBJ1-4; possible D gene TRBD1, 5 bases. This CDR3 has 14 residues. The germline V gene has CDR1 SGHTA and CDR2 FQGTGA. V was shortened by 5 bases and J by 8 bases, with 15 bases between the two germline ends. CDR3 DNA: TGTGCCAGCAGCCGGGGGACGTCAGCCGAAAAACTGTTTTTT. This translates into CASSRGTSAEKLFF.

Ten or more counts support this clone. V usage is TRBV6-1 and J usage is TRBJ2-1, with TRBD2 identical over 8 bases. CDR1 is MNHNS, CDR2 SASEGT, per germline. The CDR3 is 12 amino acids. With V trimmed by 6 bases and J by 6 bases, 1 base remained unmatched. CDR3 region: CASSLAGNEQFF. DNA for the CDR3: TGTGCCAGCAGCCTAGCGGGCAATGAGCAGTTCTTC.

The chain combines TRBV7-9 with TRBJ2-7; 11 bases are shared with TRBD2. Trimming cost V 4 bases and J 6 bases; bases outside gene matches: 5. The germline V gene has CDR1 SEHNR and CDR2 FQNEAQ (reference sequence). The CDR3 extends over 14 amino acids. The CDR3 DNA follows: TGTGCCAGCAGCTCGCTAGCGGGAGGCTTCGAGCAGTACTTC. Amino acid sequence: CASSSLAGGFEQYF.

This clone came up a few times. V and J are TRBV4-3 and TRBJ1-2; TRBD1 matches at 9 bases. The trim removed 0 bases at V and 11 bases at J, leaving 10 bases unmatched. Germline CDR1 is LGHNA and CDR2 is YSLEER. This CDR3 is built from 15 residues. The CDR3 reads CASSQDPGTGKKYTF. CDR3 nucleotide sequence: TGCGCCAGCAGCCAAGATCCTGGGACAGGGAAGAAGTACACCTTC.

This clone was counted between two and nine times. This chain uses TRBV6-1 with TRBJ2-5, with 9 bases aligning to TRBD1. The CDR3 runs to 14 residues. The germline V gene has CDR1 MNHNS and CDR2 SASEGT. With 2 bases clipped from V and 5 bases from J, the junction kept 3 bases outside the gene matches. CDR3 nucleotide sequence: TGTGCCAGCAGTGAAAAAGGACAGGGGGAGACCCAGTACTTC. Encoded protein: CASSEKGQGETQYF.

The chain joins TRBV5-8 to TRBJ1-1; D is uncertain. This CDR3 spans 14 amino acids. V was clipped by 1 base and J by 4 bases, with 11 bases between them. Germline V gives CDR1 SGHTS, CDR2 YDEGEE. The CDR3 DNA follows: TGTGCCAGCAGCTTGTGGGCACGGGGCACTGAAGCTTTCTTT. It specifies CASSLWARGTEAFF.

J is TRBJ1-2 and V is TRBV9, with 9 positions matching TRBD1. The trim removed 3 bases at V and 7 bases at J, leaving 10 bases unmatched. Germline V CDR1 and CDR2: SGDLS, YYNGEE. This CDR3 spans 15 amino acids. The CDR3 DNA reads TGTGCCAGCAGCGAGGGACAGGGAGTTAAAGTTGGCTACACCTTC. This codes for CASSEGQGVKVGYTF. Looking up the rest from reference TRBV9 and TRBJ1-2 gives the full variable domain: DSGVTQTPKHLITATGQRVTLRCSPRSGDLSVYWYQQSLDQGLQFLIQYYNGEERAKGNILERFSAQQFPDLHSELNLSSLELGDSALYFCASSEGQGVKVGYTFGSGTRLTVV.

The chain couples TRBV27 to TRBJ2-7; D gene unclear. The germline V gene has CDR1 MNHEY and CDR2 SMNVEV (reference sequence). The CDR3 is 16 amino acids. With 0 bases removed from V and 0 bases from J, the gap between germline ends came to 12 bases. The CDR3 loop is CASSLSTVFSSYEQYF. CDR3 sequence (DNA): TGTGCCAGCAGTTTATCGACTGTCTTCAGCTCCTACGAGCAGTACTTC.

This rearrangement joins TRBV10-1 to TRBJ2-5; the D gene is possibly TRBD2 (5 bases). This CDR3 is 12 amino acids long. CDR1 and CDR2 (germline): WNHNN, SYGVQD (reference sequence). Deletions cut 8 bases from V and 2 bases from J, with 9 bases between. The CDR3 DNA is TGCGCCAGCCCTGGAGGTCAAGAGACCCAGTACTTC. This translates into CASPGGQETQYF.

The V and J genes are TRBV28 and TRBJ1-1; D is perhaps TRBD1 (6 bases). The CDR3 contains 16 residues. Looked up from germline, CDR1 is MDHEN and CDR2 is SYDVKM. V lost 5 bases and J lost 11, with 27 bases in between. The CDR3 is CASSPLVLGQPRVAFF. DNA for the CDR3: TGTGCCAGCAGTCCATTAGTGCTAGGACAGCCGCGAGTTGCTTTCTTT.